This T cell receptor (beta chain) was profiled in a study of blood T cells in healthy people across ages (dated by TCRdb to the mid-2010s). General notes on the study: Template switching captured roughly one uniquely barcoded TCR beta cDNA molecule per two T cells in model experiments. Donors were grouped into four age groups: young (average approximately 15 years), middle-aged (39), aged (around 56) and long-lived (roughly 80). Using deep sequencing normalized with unique cDNA molecular identifiers, the study measured how TCR beta repertoire diversity changes with age. The study analyzed two additional independent replicas of 1 million unique cDNA reads from the same blood draw for two donors, one aged 18 to 30 and one aged 80 or older. To avoid experimental bias, donors of different ages were distributed randomly across sequencing lanes.

V loses 5 bases of germline sequence and J loses 8 bases, and the interval between the two ends is 15 bases. The CDR1 and CDR2 encoded by the germline V gene are MDHEN and SYDVKM. Inclusive of the bounding cysteine and phenylalanine, the CDR3 is 13 residues long. CDR3 DNA is the only sequence kept; it has 39 bases, read in frame from the first base. Beyond this particular receptor, the publication reports: Compared with the aged group, more naive CD4+ T cells, fewer expanded clones and increased TCR diversity were shown by the long-lived group, suggesting age selection. Because the CMV infection status of the donors was unknown, age-related changes in expanded clonotypes may potentially have been confounded. Bulk unsorted PBMC profiling prevented conclusive comparison of naive and antigen-experienced compartments. A strong correlation was found between observed TCR beta diversity and the percentage of naive T cells measured by flow cytometry. Estimates of total diversity from one million sequenced T cells were regarded as lower bounds and underestimates. As age increased, observed TCR beta diversity per million T cells dropped in a roughly linear way, and a significant reduction was already evident by age about 40.

On this clonotype: Its antigen is still unknown. No base-level quality is on record; no much larger clone is a single base apart.

Libraries were prepared through 5' RACE. Sequencing relied on an Illumina HiSeq 2500. A second PCR of roughly 7 to 12 cycles was performed with a sample-barcoded 5' primer and a J-beta primer mix. A template-switch 5' adaptor carrying 12 random nucleotides introduced a unique molecular identifier onto each TCR beta cDNA molecule. Each sample yielded at least 2.5 million CDR3-containing paired-end reads. First-strand cDNA synthesis was performed from all RNA using the Mint cDNA synthesis kit, with priming by a TRBC-specific oligonucleotide. Following uracil-DNA glycosylase treatment, all cDNA underwent a first 18-cycle PCR with the universal primers M1SS and BC2_uni_R. Per the source publication's procedure: Each sample was normalized by randomly selecting 1 million high-quality reads, each carrying a distinct molecular identifier. Instead of being binned into consensus sequences, reads that shared molecular identifiers were thrown out. MiTCR, with a Q25 quality threshold and the strictest error-elimination algorithm, was used for CDR3 identification, clonotype clustering and error correction. A nonparametric unseen species model using Euler transformation provided a lower-bound estimate of total TCR beta diversity. Clones were called with MiXCR by TCRdb after fastp trimmed the public reads at Q25, and only in-frame beta chains were retained. Under each unique CDR3 protein, matching rows form one entry showing the most common genes and DNA. TCRdb, not the original authors, processed these V and J calls. The sample table holds about 640,000 distinct CDR3 sequences, of which roughly 53% were seen once. Around 37% of the sample is held by the ten biggest clonotypes.

The donors were roughly 40 Caucasian individuals from Russia, aged roughly 6 to 100 years, who were systemically healthy. Each donor gave roughly 11 milliliters of peripheral blood, drawn into EDTA-treated Vacutainer tubes. Ficoll-Paque density-gradient centrifugation was used to isolate PBMCs, with at least 7 million obtained per sample. Trizol reagent was used to extract total RNA from PBMCs, with at least 5.5 micrograms per sample. The percentages of naive CD45RAhigh/CD27high T cells were determined by flow cytometry on a PBMC aliquot from every donor. Source material: blood. This sequence was found in a man aged 55 to 70 in good health. This receptor chain uses TRBV28 and TRBJ1-2, with the D gene not confidently named. CDR3 sequence: CASSVNRVDGYTF. The DNA is as follows: TGTGCCAGCAGTGTGAACCGCGTGGACGGCTACACCTTC.